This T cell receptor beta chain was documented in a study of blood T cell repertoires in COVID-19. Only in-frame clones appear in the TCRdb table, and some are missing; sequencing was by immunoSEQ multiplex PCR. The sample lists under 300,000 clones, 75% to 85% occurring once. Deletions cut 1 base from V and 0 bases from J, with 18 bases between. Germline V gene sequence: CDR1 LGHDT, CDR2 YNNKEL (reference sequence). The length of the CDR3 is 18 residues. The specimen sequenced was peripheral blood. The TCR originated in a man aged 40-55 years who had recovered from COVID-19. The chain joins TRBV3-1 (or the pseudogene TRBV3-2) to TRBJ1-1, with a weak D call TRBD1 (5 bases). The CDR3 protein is CASSQGYRGLELNTEAFF. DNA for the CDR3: TGTGCCAGCAGCCAAGGTTACCGGGGGTTAGAGTTGAACACTGAAGCTTTCTTT.